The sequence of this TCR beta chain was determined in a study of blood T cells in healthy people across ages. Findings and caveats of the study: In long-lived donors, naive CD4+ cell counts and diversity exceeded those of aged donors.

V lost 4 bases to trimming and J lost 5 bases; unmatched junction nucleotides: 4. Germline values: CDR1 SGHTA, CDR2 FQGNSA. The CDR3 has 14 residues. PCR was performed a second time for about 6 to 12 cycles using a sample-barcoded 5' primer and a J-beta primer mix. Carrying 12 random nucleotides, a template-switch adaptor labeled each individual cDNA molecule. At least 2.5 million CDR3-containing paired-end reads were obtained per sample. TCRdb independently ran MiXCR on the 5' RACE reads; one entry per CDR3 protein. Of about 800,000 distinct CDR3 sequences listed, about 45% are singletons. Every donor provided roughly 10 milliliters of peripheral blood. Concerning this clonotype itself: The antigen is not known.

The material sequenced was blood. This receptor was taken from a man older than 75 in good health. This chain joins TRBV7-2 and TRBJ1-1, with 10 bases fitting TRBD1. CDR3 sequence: CASSWGGQGTEAFF. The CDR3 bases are TGTGCCAGCAGCTGGGGGGGACAGGGGACTGAAGCTTTCTTT.